What follows are 19 T cell receptor beta chains derived from one specimen sequenced in a study of metastatic and nonmetastatic thyroid tumors. From the PCR reads, TCRdb re-called clones with MiXCR. The sample has about 32,000 clones; approximately 7% are singletons. Thyroid surgery had not been preceded by any treatment in any patient. The sequencing sample was made of blood. Receptors originate from a female donor with papillary thyroid cancer or a benign thyroid nodule (not recorded which). Some clones in this sample may be carry-over from other donors' samples.

At least ten counts were recorded for this clone. This chain joins TRBV19 and TRBJ1-5; D is ambiguous. V lost 5 bases to trimming and J lost 6 bases, with 11 bases between them. Germline-derived CDR1 and CDR2 are LNHDA and SQIVND (reference sequence). The CDR3 has 13 amino acids. CDR3 in amino acids: CASSPAAFQPQHF. The CDR3, as DNA: TGTGCCAGTAGTCCGGCAGCTTTTCAGCCCCAGCATTTT.

This clone was detected ten times or more. The same CDR3 arises from other DNA sequences in this sample as well. The chain carries TRBV18 and TRBJ2-1, with D unclear. This CDR3 is 15 amino acids long. Trimming removed 3 bases from V and 6 bases from J, with 15 bases in between. From germline, CDR1 is KGHSH and CDR2 LQKENI. CDR3 nucleotide sequence: TGTGCCAGCTCACCCCCCTCCTCCCAAGGCAATGAGCAGTTCTTC. Its translation is CASSPPSSQGNEQFF. Looking up the rest from reference TRBV18 and TRBJ2-1 gives the full variable domain: NAGVMQNPRHLVRRRGQEARLRCSPMKGHSHVYWYRQLPEEGLKFMVYLQKENIIDESGMPKERFSAEFPKEGPSILRIQQVVRGDSAAYFCASSPPSSQGNEQFFGPGTRLTVL.

This clone was observed at least ten times. The chain carries TRBV2 and TRBJ1-2, with D possibly being TRBD1 (5 bases). Trimming stripped 2 bases from V and 6 bases from J, with 19 bases between. Germline V CDR1 and CDR2: SNHLY, FYNNEI. The CDR3 contains 16 residues. The CDR3 spells CASSEILGAAGDGYTF. The DNA for the CDR3 is TGTGCCAGCAGTGAAATACTTGGGGCGGCTGGCGATGGCTACACCTTC.

This clone has at least ten counts. The V gene is TRBV6-1, the J gene TRBJ2-3, with 9 bases lining up with TRBD1. J was trimmed by 5 bases and V by 8 bases; bases with no gene match: 5. This CDR3 has 13 amino acids. Germline CDR1 MNHNS, CDR2 SASEGT. Here the CDR3 reads CASPRDREDTQYF. As DNA, the CDR3 is TGTGCCAGCCCCCGGGACAGGGAAGATACGCAGTATTTT.

This clone came up many times. The V and J genes are TRBV6-1 and TRBJ2-7; 11 bases align to TRBD2. V gave up 7 bases and J gave up 3 bases; unmatched junction bases: 5. The CDR3 extends over 14 amino acids. The germline CDR1 and CDR2 sequences are MNHNS and SASEGT. CDR3 DNA sequence: TGTGCCAGCACCGCCGGGACTAGCGGCTACGAGCAGTACTTC. Protein: CASTAGTSGYEQYF.

This clone showed up just a few times. The rearrangement joins TRBV28 to TRBJ2-7, with D unresolved. V was cut by 4 bases and J by 3 bases, with 13 bases left in between. The CDR3 is 14 amino acids. From germline, CDR1 is MDHEN and CDR2 SYDVKM. This CDR3 reads CASSSGVGFYEQYF. The CDR3 DNA reads as TGTGCCAGCAGTTCTGGCGTAGGGTTCTACGAGCAGTACTTC.

This clone was picked up many times. The same CDR3 also results from other DNA sequences found in this sample. The chain recombines TRBV6-1 with TRBJ2-2, with TRBD2 identical over 8 bases. The junction had 17 bases not matched to a gene; V was cut back by 5 bases and J by 6 bases. Germline values: CDR1 MNHNS, CDR2 SASEGT. The CDR3 sequence is 18 residues long. DNA for the CDR3: TGTGCCAGCAGTCAAGGGGGACTAGTCCTTGGAGCCCCCGGGGAGCTGTTTTTT. Its protein is CASSQGGLVLGAPGELFF.

This clone has ten or more counts. Since a much larger clone is just one base distant, this may be a read error. Other DNA sequences within the sample encode an identical CDR3. The J gene is TRBJ2-2, the V gene TRBV6-6; a weak D match, TRBD1 (6 bases). The germline CDR1 and CDR2 sequences are MNHNY and SVGAGI (reference sequence). The CDR3 runs 16 residues. This CDR3 reads CASSYSKGGNTGELFF. Written as DNA, the CDR3 is TGTGCCAGCAGCTACTCGAAAGGGGGGAACACCGGGGAGCTGTTTTTT.

This clone is labeled as medium-sized. The CDR3, as DNA: TGCAGTGCACCAATTCTACAGGGAGCTGGCTACACCTTC. Residues: CSAPILQGAGYTF. The chain joins TRBV20-1 to TRBJ1-2, with D possibly TRBD1 on 6 matching bases. The CDR3 contains 13 residues. CDR1 DFQATT and CDR2 SNEGSKA come from the germline V gene (reference sequence). Trimming shortened V by 6 bases and J by 7 bases, and 18 bases separated the two germline ends.

This clone has a handful of counts. V usage is TRBV6-1 and J usage is TRBJ2-7; 7 nucleotides match TRBD1. The length of the CDR3 is 14 residues. The germline V gene has CDR1 MNHNS and CDR2 SASEGT. V shed 6 bases, J shed 5 bases, and the junction held 10 bases outside the gene matches. CDR3 sequence: CASSPWAGGHEQYF. CDR3 coding DNA: TGTGCCAGCAGCCCATGGGCAGGGGGTCACGAGCAGTACTTC.

This clone was recorded a few times. This sequence may be a read error, since a much larger clone differs from it by one base. Additional DNA sequences in this sample encode the identical CDR3. The rearrangement joins TRBV20-1 to TRBJ2-7; D gene ambiguous. The CDR3 totals 12 residues. Germline V CDR1 and CDR2: DFQATT, SNEGSKA (reference sequence). Trimming removed 3 bases from V and 7 bases from J, with 13 bases in between. The CDR3 sequence: CSASKSSWEQYF. Written as DNA, the CDR3 is TGCAGTGCTAGTAAGTCATCCTGGGAGCAGTACTTC.

The sample holds many counts of this clone. This CDR3 is also generated by other DNA sequences in the sample. The chain joins TRBV20-1 to TRBJ2-3, with 9 bases identical to TRBD1. This CDR3 has 15 amino acids. Per the germline V gene, CDR1 is DFQATT and CDR2 is SNEGSKA (reference sequence). J was trimmed by 6 bases and V by 4 bases; bases with no gene match: 11. The CDR3 DNA is TGCAGTGCTACTGGCCGGGACAGGGTGTCGGATACGCAGTATTTT. The encoded protein is CSATGRDRVSDTQYF.

This clone was seen ten or more times. The V gene is TRBV11-1, the J gene TRBJ2-6; D ambiguous. Germline V gives CDR1 SGHAT, CDR2 FQDESV (reference sequence). The V gene lost 1 base and the J gene lost 0 bases, with 7 bases spanning the gap. The CDR3 length is 16 residues. The CDR3 sequence: CASSLGMVSGANVLTF. Here the CDR3 DNA reads TGTGCCAGCAGCTTAGGGATGGTCTCTGGGGCCAACGTCCTGACTTTC.

Ten or more counts support this clone. The chain combines TRBV6-1 with TRBJ2-5, with no clear D. The length of the CDR3 is 12 residues. Germline CDR1 and CDR2: MNHNS and SASEGT. V dropped 11 bases and J dropped 1 base, with 11 bases sitting between them. CDR3: CAASTLQETQYF. The DNA for the CDR3 is TGTGCCGCATCAACCCTCCAAGAGACCCAGTACTTC.

In its sample, this clone was seen many times. V is TRBV19 and J is TRBJ2-2; 7 bases agree with TRBD2. Unmatched junction bases numbered 6, after V lost 1 base and J lost 4 bases. This CDR3 is built from 16 residues. The germline V gene encodes CDR1 LNHDA and CDR2 SQIVND (reference sequence). In DNA form, the CDR3 reads TGTGCCAGTAGTATAGGGGGAGGGCCGTTCACCGGGGAGCTGTTTTTT. Translating it yields CASSIGGGPFTGELFF.

Concerning this clone: The CDR3 does not close with the conserved phenylalanine or tryptophan, likely indicating a read error. The J gene is TRBJ2-1, the V gene TRBV29-1; D is unresolved. Trimming removed 2 bases at V and 0 bases at J, with 8 bases between. This CDR3 comprises 14 residues. Germline-derived CDR1 and CDR2 are SQVTM and ANQGSEA. The CDR3 DNA reads as TGCAGCGTTGAAATAGGTGGCTCCTACAATGAGCAGTTCATC. Protein sequence: CSVEIGGSYNEQFI.

With respect to this clone: A much bigger clone sits one base away, suggesting this may be a read error. This chain joins TRBV2 and TRBJ2-2, with no clear D. V lost 10 bases, J lost 4 bases, and 13 bases lay in between. CDR1 SNHLY and CDR2 FYNNEI come from the germline V gene. CDR3 length equals 13 residues. CDR3 sequence: CAIAAGLTGELFF. The CDR3 nucleotides read TGTGCCATCGCTGCCGGCCTCACCGGGGAGCTGTTTTTT.

This clone was recorded many times. The chain recombines TRBV11-1 with TRBJ2-3; possible D gene TRBD1, 7 bases. This CDR3 has 16 residues. V lost 5 bases to trimming and J lost 1 base, with 16 bases between them. From germline, CDR1 is SGHAT and CDR2 FQDESV (reference sequence). CDR3 region: CASSRGTEGRTDTQYF. For the CDR3, the DNA is TGTGCCAGCAGCCGCGGGACAGAAGGGCGCACAGATACGCAGTATTTT.

This clone was counted ten times or more. The CDR3 DNA reads as TGTGCCAGCAGCATCACAGGGGCCCCCTACGAGCAGTACTTC. Protein: CASSITGAPYEQYF. This chain links TRBV5-6 with TRBJ2-7; 7 bases agree with TRBD1. This CDR3 comprises 14 residues. After removal of 4 bases from V and 2 bases from J, the junction contained 6 bases not matched to a gene. CDR1 and CDR2 (germline): SGHDT, YYEEEE.